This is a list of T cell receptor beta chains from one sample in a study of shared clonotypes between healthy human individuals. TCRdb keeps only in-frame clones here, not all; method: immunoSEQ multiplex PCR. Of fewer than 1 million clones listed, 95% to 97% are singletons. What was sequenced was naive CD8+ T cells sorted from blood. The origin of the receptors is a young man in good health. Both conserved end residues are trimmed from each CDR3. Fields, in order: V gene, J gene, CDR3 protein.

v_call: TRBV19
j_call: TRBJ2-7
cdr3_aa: ASSIDSGGGVSYEQY

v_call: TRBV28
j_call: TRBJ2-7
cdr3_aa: ASSWGGTNSYEQY

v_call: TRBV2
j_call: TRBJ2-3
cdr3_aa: ASSNRVDTQY

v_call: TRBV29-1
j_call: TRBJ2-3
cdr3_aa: SVEDEGQDFTQY

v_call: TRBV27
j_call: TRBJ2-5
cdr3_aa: ASSSLRTGVGAETQY

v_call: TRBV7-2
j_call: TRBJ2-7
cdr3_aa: ASSLAGQGYEQY

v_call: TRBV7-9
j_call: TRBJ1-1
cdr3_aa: ASIEGARTEAF

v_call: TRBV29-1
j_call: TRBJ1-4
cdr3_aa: SVEMRGRNEKLF

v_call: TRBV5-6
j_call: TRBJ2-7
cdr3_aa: ASSLGSGLVVYEQY

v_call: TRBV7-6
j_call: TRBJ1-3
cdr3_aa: ASSSGTGIWNTIY

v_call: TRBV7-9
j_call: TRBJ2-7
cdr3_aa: ASSSPTASYEQY

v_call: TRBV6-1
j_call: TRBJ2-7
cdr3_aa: ASIQGNYEQY

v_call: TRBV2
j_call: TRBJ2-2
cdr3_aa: ASSELTGELF

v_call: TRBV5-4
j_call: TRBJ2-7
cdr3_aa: ASSLELPGPIDYEQY

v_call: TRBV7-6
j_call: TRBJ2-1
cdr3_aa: ASSLSGTSGTNEQF

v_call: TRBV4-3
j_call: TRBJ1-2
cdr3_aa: ASSQGPGIPYGYT

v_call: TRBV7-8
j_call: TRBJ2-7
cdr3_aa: ASSLGRTYEQY

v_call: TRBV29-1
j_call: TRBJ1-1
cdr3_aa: SVPGTGTEAF

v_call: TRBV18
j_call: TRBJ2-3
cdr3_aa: ASQTTGFPDTQY

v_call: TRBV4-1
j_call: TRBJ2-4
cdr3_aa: ASSQSQGLDIQY